This T cell receptor beta chain was identified in a study of T cell changes during pregnancy in multiple sclerosis. CDR1 and CDR2 from the germline V gene are SGHVS and FQNEAQ. The CDR3 consists of 15 residues. V dropped 7 bases and J dropped 4; count of bases not matched to a gene: 9. Libraries were prepared by immunoSEQ multiplex PCR; TCRdb keeps only in-frame clonotypes and omits some of them. The sample includes roughly 62,000 clones, roughly nine tenths seen only once; the top ten take 2% to 3%. In its sample, this clone was seen once. The chain joins TRBV7-8 to TRBJ2-1; 8 nucleotides agree with TRBD2. Material: peripheral blood, obtained in the first trimester of pregnancy. This clonotype originated in a female donor with multiple sclerosis, enrolled in a pregnancy study. The CDR3 loop is CASTLLSGAYNEQFF. The DNA for the CDR3 is TGTGCCAGCACCCTTCTTAGCGGGGCGTACAATGAGCAGTTCTTC.